This T cell receptor (beta chain) is drawn from a study of T-cell memory formation after mild COVID-19. Looking at the study overall: Most TCR clusters belonged to a single donor. Study-level points and caveats: CD4+ contracting clones lay mainly in CM and EM, CD8+ ones in EMRA. Some clones that responded turned up in pre-infection memory, which suggests that cross-reactive memory joined in.

Trimming left V 1 base short and J 8 bases short, with 20 bases between. The CDR3 length is 16 residues. CDR1 and CDR2 (germline): SEHNR, FQNEAQ (reference sequence). In its sample, this clonotype was seen a few times. Its antigen is unidentified. TCR alpha and TCR beta cDNA libraries carrying sample barcodes and UMIs came from 5'RACE with constant-segment primers. MiXCR, run by TCRdb on the 5' RACE reads, gives a single entry per CDR3 protein. The table records a few hundred thousand distinct CDR3 sequences, more than 20% of them present only once. The source material was PBMCs or a T cell subset sorted from them (not recorded which). This chain connects TRBV7-9 to TRBJ1-2; D may be TRBD1 (5 bases). The receptor comes from an adult woman who had mild COVID-19 (a few samples of this study predate the infection). Cell type and time point are not known. CDR3 residues: CASSLEVARAVKGYTF. CDR3 nucleotide sequence: TGTGCCAGCAGCTTAGAGGTGGCCAGGGCTGTGAAGGGCTACACCTTC.